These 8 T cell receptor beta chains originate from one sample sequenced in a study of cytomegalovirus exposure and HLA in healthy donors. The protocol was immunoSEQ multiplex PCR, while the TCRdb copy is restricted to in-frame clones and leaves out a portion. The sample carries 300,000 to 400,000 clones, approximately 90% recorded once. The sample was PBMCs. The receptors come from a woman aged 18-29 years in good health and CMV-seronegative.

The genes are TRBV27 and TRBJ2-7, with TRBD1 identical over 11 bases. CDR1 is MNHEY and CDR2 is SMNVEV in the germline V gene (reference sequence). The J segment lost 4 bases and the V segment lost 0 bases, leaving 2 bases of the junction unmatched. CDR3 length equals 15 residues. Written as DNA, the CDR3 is TGTGCCAGCAGTTTATCCGGGACAGGGGGTTACGAGCAGTACTTC. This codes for CASSLSGTGGYEQYF.

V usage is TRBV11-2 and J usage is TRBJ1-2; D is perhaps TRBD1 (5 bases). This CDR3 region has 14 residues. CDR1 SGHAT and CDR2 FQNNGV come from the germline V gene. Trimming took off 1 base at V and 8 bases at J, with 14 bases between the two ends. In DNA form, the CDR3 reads TGTGCCAGCAGCTTAGTCGTGTTGGGGGGAGGCTACACCTTC. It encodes CASSLVVLGGGYTF.

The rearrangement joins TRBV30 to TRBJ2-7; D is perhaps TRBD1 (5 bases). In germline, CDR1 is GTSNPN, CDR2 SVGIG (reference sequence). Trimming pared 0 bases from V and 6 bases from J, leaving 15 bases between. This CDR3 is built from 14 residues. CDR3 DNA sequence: TGTGCCTGGAGTGTACAGGCTCCGGGCCCCGAGCAGTACTTC. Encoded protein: CAWSVQAPGPEQYF.

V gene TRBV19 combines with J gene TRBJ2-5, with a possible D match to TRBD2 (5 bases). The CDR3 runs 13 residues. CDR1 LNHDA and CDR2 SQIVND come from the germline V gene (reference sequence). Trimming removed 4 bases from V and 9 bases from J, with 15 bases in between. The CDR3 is CASSSPNGMAQYF. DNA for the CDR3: TGTGCCAGTAGTAGCCCGAACGGGATGGCCCAGTACTTC.

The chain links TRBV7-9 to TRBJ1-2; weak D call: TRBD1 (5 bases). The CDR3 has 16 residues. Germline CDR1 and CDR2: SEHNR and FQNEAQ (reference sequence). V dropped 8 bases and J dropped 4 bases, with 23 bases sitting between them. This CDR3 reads CASANLGVNRIYGYTF. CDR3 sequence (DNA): TGTGCCAGCGCTAATTTAGGGGTTAATAGAATCTATGGCTACACCTTC. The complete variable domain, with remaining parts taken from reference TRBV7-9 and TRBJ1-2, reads DTGVSQNPRHKITKRGQNVTFRCDPISEHNRLYWYRQTLGQGPEFLTYFQNEAQLEKSRLLSDRFSAERPKGSFSTLEIQRTEQGDSAMYLCASANLGVNRIYGYTFGSGTRLTVV.

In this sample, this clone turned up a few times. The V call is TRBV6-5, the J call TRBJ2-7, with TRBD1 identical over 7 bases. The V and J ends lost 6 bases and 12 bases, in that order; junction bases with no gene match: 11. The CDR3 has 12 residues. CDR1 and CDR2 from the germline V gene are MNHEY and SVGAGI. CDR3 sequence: CASSPNRDRLYF. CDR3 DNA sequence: TGTGCCAGCAGCCCGAACCGGGACAGACTGTACTTC.

In nucleotides, the CDR3 is TGTGCCAGCAGTTCAGGACAGAACACTGAAGCTTTCTTT. This encodes CASSSGQNTEAFF. The J gene is TRBJ1-1, the V gene TRBV6-5; TRBD1 might be the D (5 bases). Trimming removed 4 bases from V and 1 base from J, with 7 bases in between. CDR3 size: 13 residues. Germline loops: CDR1 MNHEY, CDR2 SVGAGI.

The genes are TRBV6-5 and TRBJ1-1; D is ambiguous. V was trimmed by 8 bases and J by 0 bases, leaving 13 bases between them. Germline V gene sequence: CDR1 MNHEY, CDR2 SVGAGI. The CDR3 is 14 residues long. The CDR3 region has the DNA TGTGCCAGCGGAGAGTGGCGGATGAACACTGAAGCTTTCTTT. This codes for CASGEWRMNTEAFF.